This T cell receptor beta chain is from a study of shared clonotypes between healthy human individuals. Trimming cost V 4 bases and J 5 bases; bases outside gene matches: 6. The germline CDR1 and CDR2 sequences are SGHTS and YDEGEE. This CDR3 comprises 15 residues. To note about this clone: Its specificity is unknown.

Study observations and caveats: Researchers found naive subsets generally carried larger estimated richness than memory subsets. Non-shared clonotypes were found to have lower generation probabilities than the clonotypes that were shared by all four of the sorted-subset donors.

Using immunoSEQ multiplex PCR, the repertoire was profiled, and TCRdb retains in-frame clones only, with some absent. In the table there are roughly 700,000 clones, around two thirds of which are singletons. Sequencing was performed on memory CD4+ T cells sorted from blood. Subset reported: CD45RA-negative fraction. The receptor's source is a woman aged 30 to 39 in good health. The V call is TRBV5-8, the J call TRBJ1-4; the match to TRBD1 covers 9 bases. CDR3 in amino acids: CASSQETGGNEKLFF. Here the CDR3 DNA reads TGTGCCAGCAGCCAAGAGACAGGGGGAAATGAAAAACTGTTTTTT.